This T cell receptor (beta chain) was recorded in a study of cytomegalovirus exposure and HLA in healthy donors. Whole-study context: A subsequent analysis reported that the 95 to 150 validation repertoires were produced on the same platform that had also been used for the approximately 710 first-cohort repertoires. Study findings and constraints: TCR beta chains numbering 150 to 200 were designated cytomegalovirus-associated.

Germline V gives CDR1 MGHRA, CDR2 YSYEKL. The CDR3 has 18 amino acids. The J segment lost 7 bases and the V segment lost 4 bases, leaving 10 bases of the junction unmatched. In the case of this clone: Its antigen is not known.

Sequencing was performed with immunoSEQ multiplex PCR; in TCRdb, only in-frame clones are kept and a portion is missing. The data hold fewer than 150,000 clones, with about 86% observed a single time. The receptor's source is a young woman in good health and CMV-seropositive. Source material: PBMCs. The chain links TRBV4-1 to TRBJ2-1; 16 bases are a match to TRBD2. The CDR3 DNA is TGCGCCAGCAGCCCTTACCCCGGGACTAGCGGGGGGGCGAATGAGCAGTTCTTC. It is translated as CASSPYPGTSGGANEQFF.